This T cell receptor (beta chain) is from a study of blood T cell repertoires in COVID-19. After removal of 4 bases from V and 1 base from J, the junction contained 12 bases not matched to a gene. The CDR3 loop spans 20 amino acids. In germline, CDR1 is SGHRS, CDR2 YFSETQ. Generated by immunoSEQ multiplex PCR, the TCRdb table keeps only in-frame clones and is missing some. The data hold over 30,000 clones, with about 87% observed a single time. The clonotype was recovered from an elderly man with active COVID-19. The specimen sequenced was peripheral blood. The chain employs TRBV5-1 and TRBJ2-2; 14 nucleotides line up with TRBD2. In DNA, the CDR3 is TGCGCCAGCAGCCACATTGTTGGGACTAGCGGGAGAGGGAACACCGGGGAGCTGTTTTTT. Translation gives CASSHIVGTSGRGNTGELFF.